What follows are 21 T cell receptor beta chains derived from one specimen sequenced in a study of shared clonotypes between healthy human individuals. The repertoire was sequenced with immunoSEQ multiplex PCR; TCRdb's copy has only in-frame clones and lacks some. The sample has a few million clones, approximately 94% seen once. Material for sequencing was naive CD4+ T cells sorted from blood. Subset: CD45RA+ positively selected. The receptors derive from a man in his late teens or twenties in good health.

The rearrangement links TRBV25-1 to TRBJ2-1; 12 nucleotides line up with TRBD2. V was pared by 7 bases and J by 7 bases, with 8 bases of the junction left unmatched. Germline CDR1 reads MGHDK; CDR2 reads SYGVNS. There are 15 residues in the CDR3. CDR3 sequence: CASTLTSGGRNEQFF. The CDR3 DNA is TGTGCCAGCACCCTGACTAGCGGGGGCCGTAATGAGCAGTTCTTC.

The CDR3, as DNA: TGTGCCAGCATCATCCTGGGGGTGGCCGGGGAGCTGTTTTTT. It translates to CASIILGVAGELFF. This rearrangement joins TRBV7-9 to TRBJ2-2; D assignment may be TRBD1 or TRBD2 (5 bases each). The V gene lost 7 bases and the J gene lost 6 bases, with 15 bases spanning the gap. Germline CDR1 reads SEHNR; CDR2 reads FQNEAQ (reference sequence). The CDR3 contains 14 residues.

V usage is TRBV5-1 and J usage is TRBJ2-3; 12 positions match TRBD2. Germline-derived CDR1 and CDR2 are SGHRS and YFSETQ. The trim removed 1 base at V and 5 bases at J, leaving 8 bases unmatched. The CDR3 totals 17 residues. The CDR3 region is CASSLRMTSGRLDTQYF. CDR3 coding DNA: TGCGCCAGCAGCTTGAGGATGACTAGCGGGAGATTAGATACGCAGTATTTT.

The chain carries TRBV7-2 and TRBJ2-7; the D is unclear. The CDR3 covers 15 residues. V lost 3 bases and J lost 3, with 15 bases in between. In germline, CDR1 is SGHTA, CDR2 FQGNSA. CDR3 bases: TGTGCCAGCAGCTTCTCTGGACCCGTTAACTACGAGCAGTACTTC. This gives the protein CASSFSGPVNYEQYF.

This chain connects TRBV5-1 to TRBJ2-5; 7 bases line up with TRBD2. The V gene's germline CDR1 is SGHRS and CDR2 YFSETQ. The CDR3 extends over 15 amino acids. Trimming removed 3 bases from V and 1 base from J; junction bases left unmatched: 6. This CDR3 reads CASSSRGVGQETQYF. CDR3 in DNA: TGCGCCAGCAGCTCTCGGGGGGTAGGCCAAGAGACCCAGTACTTC.

The chain uses TRBV7-9 and TRBJ1-2; D is possibly TRBD1 (5 bases). Trimming cost V 5 bases and J 5 bases, with 18 bases left between them. This CDR3 comprises 15 residues. From germline, CDR1 is SEHNR and CDR2 FQNEAQ (reference sequence). The CDR3 DNA is TGTGCCAGCAGCGCGGGGACGGCACTTGGATATGGCTACACCTTC. Encoded protein: CASSAGTALGYGYTF.

This chain uses TRBV25-1 with TRBJ1-4; 9 bases match TRBD1. The CDR3 has 16 residues. The germline V gene has CDR1 MGHDK and CDR2 SYGVNS. V gave up 1 base and J gave up 3 bases; unmatched junction bases: 3. CDR3 DNA sequence: TGTGCCAGCAGTGAATTGGGACAGGGCCCTAATGAAAAACTGTTTTTT. As protein: CASSELGQGPNEKLFF.

The chain recombines TRBV19 with TRBJ1-5; TRBD1 aligns across 8 bases. The germline CDR1 and CDR2 sequences are LNHDA and SQIVND (reference sequence). The V segment lost 5 bases and the J segment 3 bases; nucleotides outside the gene matches: 6. The CDR3 runs 15 residues. The CDR3 loop is CASSAGTGDNQPQHF. The DNA for the CDR3 is TGTGCCAGTAGTGCCGGGACAGGAGACAATCAGCCCCAGCATTTT.

This chain joins TRBV15 and TRBJ2-5, with TRBD2 matching over 10 bases. The CDR3 has 15 residues. Germline V gene data show CDR1 as LNHNV and CDR2 as YYDKDF (reference sequence). V gave up 1 base and J gave up 5 bases; unmatched junction bases: 4. The CDR3 DNA reads as TGTGCCACCAGCAGAGCTAGCGGGGGATCCGAGACCCAGTACTTC. The encoded protein is CATSRASGGSETQYF.

The CDR3 reads CAWSVAELGGNTIYF. The CDR3 coding sequence is TGTGCCTGGAGTGTAGCTGAGTTAGGTGGAAACACCATATATTTT. V gene TRBV30 combines with J gene TRBJ1-3; D call uncertain. V lost 0 bases and J 3 bases, leaving 12 bases between the germline ends. This CDR3 is built from 15 residues. The germline V gene has CDR1 GTSNPN and CDR2 SVGIG (reference sequence).

With regard to this clone: This CDR3 is also generated by other DNA sequences in the sample. The J gene is TRBJ2-2, the V gene TRBV2, with D maybe TRBD1 (6 bases). Per the germline V gene, CDR1 is SNHLY and CDR2 is FYNNEI. The CDR3 loop spans 13 amino acids. V shed 7 bases and J shed 3 bases, with 9 bases lying between them. CDR3 in amino acids: CASTRTDTGELFF. CDR3 DNA: TGTGCCAGCACCCGGACAGACACCGGGGAGCTGTTTTTT.

The chain uses TRBV4-1 and TRBJ2-5; TRBD2 matches 10 bases. V shed 0 bases, J shed 1 base, and the junction held 5 bases outside the gene matches. Germline V lookup: CDR1 MGHRA, CDR2 YSYEKL. The CDR3 has 17 amino acids. The CDR3 DNA reads TGCGCCAGCAGCCAAGAAGGAAGCGGGGGGGCCCAAGAGACCCAGTACTTC. As protein: CASSQEGSGGAQETQYF.

V usage is TRBV5-1 and J usage is TRBJ2-1; 7 bases map to TRBD1. V lost 5 bases to trimming and J lost 4 bases; unmatched junction nucleotides: 12. Germline assignment: CDR1 SGHRS and CDR2 YFSETQ. CDR3 length equals 16 residues. The chain's CDR3 is CASRRLTGQGYNEQFF. CDR3 sequence (DNA): TGCGCCAGCAGGCGTTTGACAGGGCAAGGGTACAATGAGCAGTTCTTC. Looking up the rest from reference TRBV5-1 and TRBJ2-1 gives the full variable domain: KAGVTQTPRYLIKTRGQQVTLSCSPISGHRSVSWYQQTPGQGLQFLFEYFSETQRNKGNFPGRFSGRQFSNSRSEMNVSTLELGDSALYLCASRRLTGQGYNEQFFGPGTRLTVL.

The chain couples TRBV5-8 to TRBJ1-1; 8 bases fit TRBD1. Germline CDR1 is SGHTS and CDR2 is YDEGEE. The J segment lost 0 bases and the V segment lost 2 bases, leaving 9 bases of the junction unmatched. The CDR3 consists of 17 residues. CDR3 DNA sequence: TGTGCCAGCAGCTTAGGGACAGGCCCGACCTTGAACACTGAAGCTTTCTTT. It is translated as CASSLGTGPTLNTEAFF. Filled out from reference TRBV5-8 and TRBJ1-1, the complete variable domain reads EAGVTQSPTHLIKTRGQQATLRCSPISGHTSVYWYQQALGLGLQFLLWYDEGEERNRGNFPPRFSGRQFPNYSSELNVNALELEDSALYLCASSLGTGPTLNTEAFFGQGTRLTVV.

This clone was detected once. V and J are TRBV11-2 and TRBJ1-3, with D unclear. There are 15 residues in the CDR3. Germline V lookup: CDR1 SGHAT, CDR2 FQNNGV. Trimming took 5 bases from V and 3 from J, leaving 14 bases between them. The CDR3 is CASSLQDKGGNTIYF. As DNA, the CDR3 is TGTGCCAGCAGCCTACAAGACAAGGGTGGAAACACCATATATTTT.

The chain links TRBV18 to TRBJ2-1, with 14 bases matching TRBD2. The length of the CDR3 is 17 residues. Germline-derived CDR1 and CDR2 are KGHSH and LQKENI. J gave up 7 bases and V 6 bases, and 11 bases lay outside the gene matches. The DNA for the CDR3 is TGTGCCAGCTCTCCCACGGGACTAGCGGGAGTAGGGAATGAGCAGTTCTTC. Its translation: CASSPTGLAGVGNEQFF.

The DNA for the CDR3 is TGTGCCAGCAGCTCTTCCCCAAACACCATATATTTT. Amino acids: CASSSSPNTIYF. The gene calls are TRBV5-6 and TRBJ1-3, with D uncertain. Trimming stripped 3 bases from V and 6 bases from J, with 7 bases between. Germline assignment: CDR1 SGHDT and CDR2 YYEEEE. This CDR3 has 12 residues.

Written as DNA, the CDR3 is TGCGCCAGCTCCCGGGACAGTCTTCTCGACGAGCAGTACTTC. Translating it yields CASSRDSLLDEQYF. The V gene is TRBV10-1, the J gene TRBJ2-7; 7 bases match TRBD1. V lost 8 bases and J lost 5; bases outside the gene matches: 12. The germline CDR1 and CDR2 sequences are WNHNN and SYGVQD (reference sequence). The CDR3 loop spans 14 amino acids.

This chain links TRBV2 with TRBJ2-3; no clear D gene. Trimming cost V 2 bases and J 3 bases, with 9 bases left between them. CDR3 length: 14 amino acids. Germline-derived CDR1 and CDR2 are SNHLY and FYNNEI. CDR3 in amino acids: CASSESGRTDTQYF. In DNA, the CDR3 is TGTGCCAGCAGTGAATCAGGCAGGACAGATACGCAGTATTTT.

The chain carries TRBV14 and TRBJ2-5; tentative D call: TRBD2 (5 bases). Germline CDR1 reads SGHDN; CDR2 reads FVKESK. The CDR3 is 13 amino acids. Trimming removed 1 base at V and 7 bases at J, with 10 bases between. The CDR3 nucleotides read TGTGCCAGCAGCCAAGTAGGCGGAGGGACCCAGTACTTC. It specifies CASSQVGGGTQYF.

This clone occurred once. V gene TRBV19 combines with J gene TRBJ2-2, with unresolved D. This CDR3 contains 14 residues. Germline CDR1 reads LNHDA; CDR2 reads SQIVND (reference sequence). V gave up 3 bases and J gave up 5 bases, with 10 bases separating them. The CDR3 DNA is TGTGCCAGTAGTATTCTTGACGGTACCGGGGAGCTGTTTTTT. Translated: CASSILDGTGELFF.